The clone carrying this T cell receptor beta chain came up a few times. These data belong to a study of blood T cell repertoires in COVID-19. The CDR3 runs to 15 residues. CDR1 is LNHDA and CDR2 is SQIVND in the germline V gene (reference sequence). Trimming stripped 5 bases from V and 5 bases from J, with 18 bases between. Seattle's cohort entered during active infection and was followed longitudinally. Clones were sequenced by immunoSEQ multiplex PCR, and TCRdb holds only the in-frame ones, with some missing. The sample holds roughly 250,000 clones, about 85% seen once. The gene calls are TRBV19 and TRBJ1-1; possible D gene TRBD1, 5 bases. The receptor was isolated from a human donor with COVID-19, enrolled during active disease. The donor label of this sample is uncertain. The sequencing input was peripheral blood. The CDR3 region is CASSLGGFGTTEAFF. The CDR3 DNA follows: TGTGCCAGTAGTTTGGGGGGTTTTGGCACAACTGAAGCTTTCTTT.